These 14 T cell receptor beta chains originate from one sample sequenced in a study of T cells in Graves' hyperthyroidism and ophthalmopathy. Template material for amplifying TCR beta CDR3 regions consisted of RNA transcripts. With the HTBI primer set, the TCR CDR3 went through a first round of RT-PCR. TCRdb fed the multiplex PCR reads into MiXCR, producing one record per CDR3 protein. The repertoire has roughly 700,000 distinct CDR3 sequences, roughly 17% of them found once; the top ten carry roughly a sixth. Sequencing input: blood. These receptors were collected from a middle-aged man with Graves' hyperthyroidism.

This clonotype was seen ten or more times. The chain recombines TRBV2 with TRBJ1-1; 9 nucleotides match TRBD1. J gave up 6 bases and V 6 bases, and 8 bases lay outside the gene matches. This CDR3 has 14 residues. Germline-derived CDR1 and CDR2 are SNHLY and FYNNEI. The CDR3 DNA is TGTGCCAGCAGCACGACAGGGGGTATCGCTGAAGCTTTCTTT. Protein sequence: CASSTTGGIAEAFF.

This clonotype appeared a few times. CDR3 in DNA: TGTGCCAGCAGCTCCAGACAGGGTTTTCCCGAGAGCACTGAAGCTTTCTTT. Translating it yields CASSSRQGFPESTEAFF. The V and J genes are TRBV7-3 and TRBJ1-1, with 7 positions matching TRBD1. With V trimmed by 4 bases and J by 4 bases, 15 bases remained unmatched. The V gene's germline CDR1 is SGHTA and CDR2 FQGTGA. The CDR3 has 17 amino acids.

This clonotype has a count of ten or more. At one end, the junction sequence differs from germline, possibly due to a read error. This sequence joins TRBV11-1 and TRBJ2-5; 7 bases are shared with TRBD1. CDR3 length equals 14 residues. Germline V gene lookup returns CDR1 SGHAT and CDR2 FQDESV (reference sequence). This chain's CDR3 is CASSLRTGQATQYF. The DNA for the CDR3 is TGTGCCAGCAGTCTCCGGACAGGTCAAGCGACCCAGTACTTC.

This clonotype was seen ten or more times. The CDR3 coding sequence is TGTGCCAGCAGTATCGGGAGGGACGCAGATACGCAGTATTTT. It codes for CASSIGRDADTQYF. The chain employs TRBV2 and TRBJ2-3, with 8 bases that match TRBD2. J gave up 4 bases and V 5 bases, and 5 bases lay outside the gene matches. Germline values: CDR1 SNHLY, CDR2 FYNNEI. The CDR3 covers 14 residues.

CDR3 DNA: TGTGCCAGCAGTGGGAGAGGGGGCGCCGCGCAGTACTTC. Amino acid sequence: CASSGRGGAAQYF. The chain recombines TRBV2 with TRBJ2-7; the match to TRBD1 covers 7 bases. J gave up 9 bases and V 4 bases, and 9 bases lay outside the gene matches. The CDR3 covers 13 residues. Per germline, CDR1 SNHLY and CDR2 FYNNEI.

The sample holds many counts of this clonotype. The V call is TRBV30, the J call TRBJ2-7; the D is unclear. This CDR3 is 15 amino acids long. Trimming took off 0 bases at V and 2 bases at J, with 14 bases between the two ends. Germline CDR1 reads GTSNPN; CDR2 reads SVGIG (reference sequence). For the CDR3, the DNA is TGTGCCTGGAGTGTAGGTCCTGGGTATACCTACGAGCAGTACTTC. It yields the protein CAWSVGPGYTYEQYF.

The sample holds a few counts of this clonotype. The V call is TRBV7-9, the J call TRBJ1-4; no clear D. CDR1 SEHNR and CDR2 FQNEAQ come from the germline V gene (reference sequence). With 5 bases removed from V and 8 bases from J, the gap between germline ends came to 18 bases. This CDR3 spans 15 amino acids. The CDR3: CASSLPESVSEKLFF. CDR3 DNA: TGTGCCAGCAGCCTCCCAGAGAGTGTCAGCGAAAAACTGTTTTTT.

The sample holds one count of this clonotype. The chain employs TRBV19 and TRBJ2-1; TRBD2 matches at 8 bases. CDR1 and CDR2 (germline): LNHDA, SQIVND (reference sequence). CDR3 length equals 17 residues. V was clipped by 5 bases and J by 3 bases; unmatched bases: 12. CDR3 sequence (DNA): TGTGCCAGTAGTCTACTAAAAGGACTAGCCGACTACAATGAGCAGTTCTTC. It yields the protein CASSLLKGLADYNEQFF.

J is TRBJ1-6 and V is TRBV19; D unresolved. The germline V gene encodes CDR1 LNHDA and CDR2 SQIVND (reference sequence). This CDR3 region has 15 residues. V was pared by 5 bases and J by 8 bases, with 16 bases between. CDR3 sequence (DNA): TGTGCCAGTAGTTCGTTCCGGGGATCGGATTCACCCCTCCACTTT. Its protein product is CASSSFRGSDSPLHF.

This clonotype was counted at least ten times. The chain carries TRBV2 and TRBJ1-2; D call uncertain. Trimming cost V 2 bases and J 4 bases, with 8 bases left between them. Germline CDR1 reads SNHLY; CDR2 reads FYNNEI. This CDR3 region has 13 residues. The CDR3 coding sequence is TGTGCCAGCAGTGAAAACGCCGCCTATGGCTACACCTTC. Translating gives CASSENAAYGYTF.

This clonotype came up a few times. The V and J genes are TRBV7-6 and TRBJ2-1, with D possibly being TRBD1 (6 bases). The CDR3 covers 14 residues. Germline loops: CDR1 SGHVS, CDR2 FNYEAQ. V was trimmed by 5 bases and J by 6 bases, leaving 14 bases between them. In nucleotides, the CDR3 is TGTGCCAGCAGCCCTTCGAACAGGGTCAATGAGCAGTTCTTC. Amino acids: CASSPSNRVNEQFF.

This chain joins TRBV2 and TRBJ2-7; a possible D gene is TRBD2 (6 bases). This CDR3 spans 15 amino acids. Deletions cut 7 bases from V and 3 bases from J, with 19 bases between. Germline V gene data show CDR1 as SNHLY and CDR2 as FYNNEI. The DNA of the CDR3 is TGTGCCAGCACCCCGAGCGCGGAGGGCTTCTACGAGCAGTACTTC. It translates to CASTPSAEGFYEQYF.

CDR3 sequence reads: CASSLPPLTGELFF. The DNA of the CDR3 is TGTGCCAGCAGTTTACCCCCTCTGACCGGGGAGCTGTTTTTT. J is TRBJ2-2 and V is TRBV28, with D uncertain. The germline CDR1 and CDR2 sequences are MDHEN and SYDVKM. The CDR3 consists of 14 residues. The V gene lost 2 bases and the J gene lost 5 bases, with 9 bases spanning the gap.

This clonotype was observed at least ten times. The rearrangement joins TRBV11-2 to TRBJ2-2, with 12 bases identical to TRBD2. Germline loops: CDR1 SGHAT, CDR2 FQNNGV. J was trimmed by 4 bases and V by 4 bases; bases with no gene match: 4. The CDR3 has 16 amino acids. CDR3 region: CASSYGLAGPTGELFF. CDR3 nucleotides: TGTGCCAGCAGCTACGGACTAGCGGGACCCACCGGGGAGCTGTTTTTT.